Presented here are 13 T cell receptor beta chains from one specimen sequenced in a study of post-analysis software for immune sequencing data. Antigens of these TCRs are unknown. Unique-molecular-identifier-tagged TCR beta cDNA libraries were used. TCRdb analysed the PCR reads with MiXCR anew, one entry per CDR3 protein. Here the sample spans fewer than 850,000 distinct CDR3 sequences, 25% to 30% being singletons. General study results and limits: Roughly five TRBV segments were significantly more frequent in patients than in controls. TRBV5-6, TRBV5-1 and TRBV20-1 were among these segments.

What was sequenced was blood. These receptors all come from a girl aged 10-17 years with multiple sclerosis.

The V call is TRBV6-1, the J call TRBJ1-6; tentative D call: TRBD1 (6 bases). V lost 5 bases and J lost 5, with 13 bases in between. Germline V CDR1 and CDR2: MNHNS, SASEGT. The CDR3 has 15 amino acids. CDR3 in amino acids: CASSLRQANNSPLHF. CDR3 nucleotides: TGTGCCAGCAGTCTACGACAGGCTAATAATTCACCCCTCCACTTT.

This clonotype has a handful of counts. The rearrangement links TRBV4-1 to TRBJ2-2; no definite D call. There are 18 residues in the CDR3. Trimming took 1 base from V and 0 from J, leaving 15 bases between them. Germline V gives CDR1 MGHRA, CDR2 YSYEKL. The DNA of the CDR3 is TGCGCCAGCAGCCAAGGAAATTTGGACGTCGCGAACACCGGGGAGCTGTTTTTT. Translating gives CASSQGNLDVANTGELFF.

The genes are TRBV12-3 or TRBV12-4 and TRBJ1-5, with D perhaps matching TRBD1 (6 bases). The V end lost 2 bases, the J end lost 7 bases, and 15 bases lay between the germline ends. This CDR3 spans 15 amino acids. CDR3 coding DNA: TGTGCCAGCAGTTTATCTCAGGGGCGAGGACAGCCCCAGCATTTT. Protein product: CASSLSQGRGQPQHF.

The genes are TRBV20-1 and TRBJ2-1; D gene unclear. V dropped 2 bases and J dropped 0 bases, with 8 bases sitting between them. The CDR3 totals 14 residues. Germline-derived CDR1 and CDR2 are DFQATT and SNEGSKA (reference sequence). In nucleotides, the CDR3 is TGCAGTGCTAGAAAGACGTTCTCCTACAATGAGCAGTTCTTC. Encoded protein: CSARKTFSYNEQFF.

A few counts support this clonotype. V and J are TRBV7-9 and TRBJ1-2; tentatively, D is TRBD1 (5 bases). Trimming left V 8 bases short and J 8 bases short, with 12 bases between. Looked up from germline, CDR1 is SEHNR and CDR2 is FQNEAQ (reference sequence). The CDR3 is made up of 11 amino acids. The chain's CDR3 is CASGSGSGYTF. The CDR3 nucleotides read TGTGCCAGCGGGTCAGGGAGCGGCTACACCTTC.

V is TRBV7-2 and J is TRBJ1-1; D remains unclear. This CDR3 spans 15 amino acids. With 2 bases removed from V and 3 bases from J, the gap between germline ends came to 13 bases. Germline loops: CDR1 SGHTA, CDR2 FQGNSA. As DNA, the CDR3 is TGTGCCAGCAGCTTAATACCGGGATGGGACACTGAAGCTTTCTTT. Translating gives CASSLIPGWDTEAFF.

The chain carries TRBV28 and TRBJ2-1, with D perhaps matching TRBD2 (5 bases). Germline CDR1 and CDR2: MDHEN and SYDVKM. Trimming took 4 bases from V and 9 from J, leaving 13 bases between them. This CDR3 spans 13 amino acids. The CDR3 protein is CASSYLAPPEQFF. The CDR3, as DNA: TGTGCCAGCAGTTACCTAGCCCCCCCTGAGCAGTTCTTC.

CDR3 residues: CASSPTLNSGANVLTF. The CDR3 bases are TGTGCCAGCTCACCGACTCTGAACTCTGGGGCCAACGTCCTGACTTTC. The rearrangement joins TRBV18 to TRBJ2-6; no firm D call. Germline assignment: CDR1 KGHSH and CDR2 LQKENI. The germline V and J ends were trimmed by 3 bases and 0 bases, with 9 bases remaining between them. The CDR3 runs 16 residues.

The chain employs TRBV29-1 and TRBJ1-1; D may be TRBD1 (5 bases). Germline CDR1 and CDR2: SQVTM and ANQGSEA. V shed 6 bases and J shed 3 bases, with 8 bases lying between them. The CDR3 consists of 11 residues. The CDR3 reads CSVAGYTEAFF. The CDR3 DNA follows: TGCAGCGTGGCAGGGTACACTGAAGCTTTCTTT.

The table lists this clonotype with a few counts. The chain uses TRBV4-3 and TRBJ2-3, with 7 bases lining up with TRBD2. Germline CDR1 reads LGHNA; CDR2 reads YSLEER. This CDR3 has 14 residues. V was pared by 4 bases and J by 5 bases, with 6 bases of the junction left unmatched. CDR3 residues: CASSPWEGGDTQYF. CDR3 bases: TGCGCCAGCAGCCCCTGGGAGGGAGGAGATACGCAGTATTTT.

The V and J genes are TRBV3-1 and TRBJ1-2; perhaps TRBD1 as D (5 bases). The germline V gene encodes CDR1 LGHDT and CDR2 YNNKEL (reference sequence). V was pared by 0 bases and J by 3 bases, with 11 bases between. This CDR3 region has 15 residues. Here the CDR3 DNA reads TGTGCCAGCAGCCAAGACTGGGGGGATTACTATGGCTACACCTTC. Translated: CASSQDWGDYYGYTF.

The chain uses TRBV20-1 and TRBJ2-3, with 9 bases matching TRBD2. The CDR3 covers 15 residues. Per the germline V gene, CDR1 is DFQATT and CDR2 is SNEGSKA (reference sequence). Trimming at V came to 2 bases and at J to 2 bases, leaving 5 bases not matched to a gene. The CDR3 here is CSARPAGGPTDTQYF. Here the CDR3 DNA reads TGCAGTGCTAGACCGGCGGGAGGGCCCACAGATACGCAGTATTTT.

The rearrangement links TRBV15 to TRBJ2-5; weak D call: TRBD2 (6 bases). Trimming shortened V by 0 bases and J by 2 bases, and 16 bases separated the two germline ends. Germline lookup yields CDR1 LNHNV and CDR2 YYDKDF (reference sequence). There are 17 residues in the CDR3. CDR3 DNA: TGTGCCACCAGCAGAGACCTGGGACTTGCGGATCAAGAGACCCAGTACTTC. This encodes CATSRDLGLADQETQYF.